The entry below gives a single TCR beta chain sequence along with its context. Profiling relied on immunoSEQ multiplex PCR, and the TCRdb table lists in-frame clones only, not all of them. The table lists 20,000 or so clones, over 75% of them singletons. This specimen belongs to a study of somatic mutations in cytotoxic T cells in rheumatoid arthritis. The CDR3 runs to 17 residues. V was pared by 1 base and J by 2 bases, with 1 base of the junction left unmatched. The germline gives CDR1 SGHDN, CDR2 FVKESK. This TCR was sampled from a woman aged 45-65 years in good health. The chain carries TRBV14 and TRBJ2-1, with TRBD2 identical over 14 bases. Sequenced input: CD8+ T cells sorted from blood. The CDR3 sequence: CASSQGTSGRPYNEQFF. Written as DNA, the CDR3 is TGTGCCAGCAGCCAAGGGACTAGCGGGAGGCCCTACAATGAGCAGTTCTTC.